One and the same sample provided the 20 T cell receptor beta chains below, sequenced in a study of identifying expanded T cells in peripheral blood. Profiling relied on immunoSEQ multiplex PCR, and the TCRdb table lists in-frame clones only, not all of them. The sample lists about 90,000 clones, around 87% occurring once. The sample consisted of blood. The receptors shown here come from a person aged 18-70 years in good health.

The V call is TRBV11-3, the J call TRBJ1-1, with 8 bases fitting TRBD1. This CDR3 spans 17 amino acids. After removal of 1 base from V and 4 bases from J, the junction contained 11 bases not matched to a gene. The germline V gene has CDR1 SGHNT and CDR2 YENEEA. The CDR3 spells CASSLGGISTGGTEAFF. The CDR3 nucleotides are TGTGCCAGCAGCTTAGGAGGGATTTCTACAGGGGGCACTGAAGCTTTCTTT.

The rearrangement links TRBV2 to TRBJ2-7; D is ambiguous. The length of the CDR3 is 12 residues. Per the germline V gene, CDR1 is SNHLY and CDR2 is FYNNEI. V was trimmed by 8 bases and J by 13 bases, leaving 21 bases between them. The CDR3, as DNA: TGTGCCAGCGTGGGCTTTAAGGGTTATGCCTACTTC. This codes for CASVGFKGYAYF.

This clone has more than one count but fewer than ten. This chain uses TRBV4-1 with TRBJ2-5; 9 positions agree with TRBD1. Per the germline V gene, CDR1 is MGHRA and CDR2 is YSYEKL. The V segment lost 1 base and the J segment 4 bases; nucleotides outside the gene matches: 13. The CDR3 loop spans 18 amino acids. Written as DNA, the CDR3 is TGCGCCAGCAGCCAAGTCCCCGGGACAGGGAAAGGTCGAGAGACCCAGTACTTC. Translating gives CASSQVPGTGKGRETQYF.

The V gene is TRBV19, the J gene TRBJ1-2, with 10 positions matching TRBD1. CDR1 and CDR2 (germline): LNHDA, SQIVND (reference sequence). With V trimmed by 8 bases and J by 4 bases, 7 bases remained unmatched. The CDR3 length is 14 residues. CDR3 sequence: CASARQGAGYGYTF. Written as DNA, the CDR3 is TGTGCCAGTGCACGACAGGGGGCCGGCTATGGCTACACCTTC. Full variable domain (outside the CDR3, taken from reference TRBV19 and TRBJ1-2): DGGITQSPKYLFRKEGQNVTLSCEQNLNHDAMYWYRQDPGQGLRLIYYSQIVNDFQKGDIAEGYSVSREKKESFPLTVTSAQKNPTAFYLCASARQGAGYGYTFGSGTRLTVV.

This clone showed up just once. The chain couples TRBV5-1 to TRBJ1-3; D is ambiguous. Trimming stripped 4 bases from V and 0 bases from J, with 17 bases between. The V gene's germline CDR1 is SGHRS and CDR2 YFSETQ. CDR3 size: 17 residues. CDR3 sequence (DNA): TGCGCCAGCAGCGGAGGTCTTCTCGGGAGCTCTGGAAACACCATATATTTT. It is translated as CASSGGLLGSSGNTIYF.

V is TRBV6-4 and J is TRBJ1-1; no clear D. The V and J ends lost 6 bases and 5 bases respectively, with 13 bases between them. CDR1 and CDR2 (germline): MRHNA, SNTAGT. The CDR3 is made up of 13 amino acids. CDR3 nucleotide sequence: TGTGCCAGCAGCGTTTCGCGGGGAACTGAAGCTTTCTTT. Amino acids: CASSVSRGTEAFF.

In this sample, this clone turned up a few times. The CDR3 is CATSRAAVRQETQYF. DNA of the CDR3: TGTGCCACCAGCAGAGCAGCAGTCAGGCAAGAGACCCAGTACTTC. The chain links TRBV15 to TRBJ2-5; D not resolved. The germline V and J ends were trimmed by 1 base and 2 bases, with 11 bases remaining between them. Germline V gene data show CDR1 as LNHNV and CDR2 as YYDKDF (reference sequence). The CDR3 consists of 15 residues. Full variable domain (outside the CDR3, taken from reference TRBV15 and TRBJ2-5): DAMVIQNPRYQVTQFGKPVTLSCSQTLNHNVMYWYQQKSSQAPKLLFHYYDKDFNNEADTPDNFQSRRPNTSFCFLDIRSPGLGDTAMYLCATSRAAVRQETQYFGPGTRLLVL.

The J gene is TRBJ2-7, the V gene TRBV7-3; 8 bases fit TRBD2. From germline, CDR1 is SGHTA and CDR2 FQGTGA. The CDR3 spans 15 residues. J gave up 6 bases and V 3 bases, and 10 bases lay outside the gene matches. The CDR3 nucleotides read TGTGCCAGCAGCTTTACGCGGGAGGATAGGAGCGAGCAGTACTTC. Translating it yields CASSFTREDRSEQYF. The full variable domain, in which reference TRBV7-3 and TRBJ2-7 provide the parts outside the CDR3, is GAGVSQTPSNKVTEKGKYVELRCDPISGHTALYWYRQSLGQGPEFLIYFQGTGAADDSGLPNDRFFAVRPEGSVSTLKIQRTERGDSAVYLCASSFTREDRSEQYFGPGTRLTVT.

This clone occurred once. The V call is TRBV9, the J call TRBJ2-1; 12 bases map to TRBD2. Unmatched junction bases numbered 6, after V lost 0 bases and J lost 8 bases. This CDR3 region has 16 residues. The germline V gene has CDR1 SGDLS and CDR2 YYNGEE. CDR3 bases: TGTGCCAGCAGCGTAGTTGGACTAGCGGGGAGGGATGAGCAGTTCTTC. Its translation: CASSVVGLAGRDEQFF.

CDR3 DNA sequence: TGTGCCAGCAGTGGTCCGGCGAACTATGGCTACACCTTC. This encodes CASSGPANYGYTF. The chain combines TRBV2 with TRBJ1-2, with D uncertain. Germline CDR1 SNHLY, CDR2 FYNNEI. The CDR3 spans 13 residues. V lost 4 bases to trimming and J lost 2 bases, with 8 bases between them.

The V call is TRBV6-4, the J call TRBJ2-3, with D maybe TRBD1 (7 bases). V gave up 0 bases and J gave up 3 bases, with 13 bases separating them. The CDR3 runs to 16 residues. Germline CDR1 and CDR2: MRHNA and SNTAGT. The CDR3 DNA follows: TGTGCCAGCAGTGACTCGATCAGGGGGGAAACAGATACGCAGTATTTT. It is translated as CASSDSIRGETDTQYF.

The V call is TRBV5-1, the J call TRBJ1-5; no clear D gene. The CDR3 is 13 residues long. Trimming removed 0 bases at V and 4 bases at J, with 5 bases between. Germline values: CDR1 SGHRS, CDR2 YFSETQ. For the CDR3, the DNA is TGCGCCAGCAGCTTGGACGGTAATCAGCCCCAGCATTTT. Amino acid sequence: CASSLDGNQPQHF. Full variable domain (missing parts from reference TRBV5-1 and TRBJ1-5): KAGVTQTPRYLIKTRGQQVTLSCSPISGHRSVSWYQQTPGQGLQFLFEYFSETQRNKGNFPGRFSGRQFSNSRSEMNVSTLELGDSALYLCASSLDGNQPQHFGDGTRLSIL.

The chain uses TRBV19 and TRBJ1-6, with 7 positions matching TRBD1. Per germline, CDR1 LNHDA and CDR2 SQIVND (reference sequence). The CDR3 contains 15 residues. V lost 1 base to trimming and J lost 10 bases; unmatched junction nucleotides: 7. The CDR3, as DNA: TGTGCCAGTAGTATAGGCAGGGGGGAAGGATCACCCCTCCACTTT. Its translation: CASSIGRGEGSPLHF. Supplemented by reference TRBV19 and TRBJ1-6, the full variable domain reads DGGITQSPKYLFRKEGQNVTLSCEQNLNHDAMYWYRQDPGQGLRLIYYSQIVNDFQKGDIAEGYSVSREKKESFPLTVTSAQKNPTAFYLCASSIGRGEGSPLHFGNGTRLTVT.

This chain connects TRBV27 to TRBJ1-1; D may be TRBD1 (5 bases). The CDR3 consists of 15 residues. Per the germline V gene, CDR1 is MNHEY and CDR2 is SMNVEV (reference sequence). V was shortened by 5 bases and J by 5 bases, with 18 bases between the two germline ends. This CDR3 reads CASSPTTRGVTEAFF. The DNA of the CDR3 is TGTGCCAGCAGTCCAACAACACGGGGCGTTACTGAAGCTTTCTTT.

The gene calls are TRBV30 and TRBJ2-1, with TRBD2 as a possible D gene (5 bases). Germline lookup yields CDR1 GTSNPN and CDR2 SVGIG (reference sequence). CDR3 size: 18 residues. V was pared by 5 bases and J by 5 bases, with 28 bases between. The CDR3 bases are TGTGCCTGGGGGCAAGAACGGGGTAACGGGCCTGATGACAATGAGCAGTTCTTC. Amino acids: CAWGQERGNGPDDNEQFF. The entire variable domain, with the rest obtained from reference TRBV30 and TRBJ2-1, is as follows: SQTIHQWPATLVQPVGSPLSLECTVEGTSNPNLYWYRQAAGRGLQLLFYSVGIGQISSEVPQNLSASRPQDRQFILSSKKLLLSDSGFYLCAWGQERGNGPDDNEQFFGPGTRLTVL.

The chain has TRBV9 and TRBJ2-3, with TRBD1 matching 10 bases. Unmatched junction bases numbered 16, after V lost 4 bases and J lost 2 bases. The CDR3 runs to 19 residues. Germline loops: CDR1 SGDLS, CDR2 YYNGEE. CDR3 residues: CASSRRSVGDRGYTDTQYF. The DNA of the CDR3 is TGTGCCAGCAGCAGACGGTCCGTTGGGGACAGGGGATACACAGATACGCAGTATTTT.

In its sample, this clone was seen a few times. The chain combines TRBV2 with TRBJ1-6, with 9 nucleotides matching TRBD1. CDR1 and CDR2 (germline): SNHLY, FYNNEI. The CDR3 is made up of 14 amino acids. With 7 bases clipped from V and 6 bases from J, the junction kept 4 bases outside the gene matches. The CDR3 reads CASIRDRANSPLHF. In nucleotides, the CDR3 is TGTGCCAGCATTAGGGACAGGGCTAATTCACCCCTCCACTTT.

This rearrangement joins TRBV7-8 to TRBJ1-4; TRBD1 matches 7 bases. Germline V gene lookup returns CDR1 SGHVS and CDR2 FQNEAQ. The CDR3 is made up of 15 amino acids. The junction had 7 bases not matched to a gene; V was cut back by 5 bases and J by 4 bases. CDR3 bases: TGTGCCAGCAGCCTCCGGGACAGTCATAATGAAAAACTGTTTTTT. This codes for CASSLRDSHNEKLFF.

This chain uses TRBV5-1 with TRBJ2-1, with 10 bases fitting TRBD2. Germline trimming cut 5 bases from V and 10 bases from J; bases unmatched to any gene: 12. Per germline, CDR1 SGHRS and CDR2 YFSETQ. The CDR3 sequence is 15 residues long. CDR3 protein: CASRPALASGGEQFF. DNA for the CDR3: TGCGCCAGCAGACCAGCTTTGGCTAGCGGGGGCGAGCAGTTCTTC.

The rearrangement links TRBV11-2 to TRBJ2-3; D is unclear. V was shortened by 1 base and J by 4 bases, with 12 bases between the two germline ends. The CDR3 is 15 residues long. CDR1 SGHAT and CDR2 FQNNGV come from the germline V gene. The CDR3 sequence: CASSLVGYEADTQYF. The DNA of the CDR3 is TGTGCCAGCAGCTTAGTGGGGTATGAAGCAGATACGCAGTATTTT. The variable domain in full, completed from reference TRBV11-2 and TRBJ2-3, reads EAGVAQSPRYKIIEKRQSVAFWCNPISGHATLYWYQQILGQGPKLLIQFQNNGVVDDSQLPKDRFSAERLKGVDSTLKIQPAKLEDSAVYLCASSLVGYEADTQYFGPGTRLTVL.